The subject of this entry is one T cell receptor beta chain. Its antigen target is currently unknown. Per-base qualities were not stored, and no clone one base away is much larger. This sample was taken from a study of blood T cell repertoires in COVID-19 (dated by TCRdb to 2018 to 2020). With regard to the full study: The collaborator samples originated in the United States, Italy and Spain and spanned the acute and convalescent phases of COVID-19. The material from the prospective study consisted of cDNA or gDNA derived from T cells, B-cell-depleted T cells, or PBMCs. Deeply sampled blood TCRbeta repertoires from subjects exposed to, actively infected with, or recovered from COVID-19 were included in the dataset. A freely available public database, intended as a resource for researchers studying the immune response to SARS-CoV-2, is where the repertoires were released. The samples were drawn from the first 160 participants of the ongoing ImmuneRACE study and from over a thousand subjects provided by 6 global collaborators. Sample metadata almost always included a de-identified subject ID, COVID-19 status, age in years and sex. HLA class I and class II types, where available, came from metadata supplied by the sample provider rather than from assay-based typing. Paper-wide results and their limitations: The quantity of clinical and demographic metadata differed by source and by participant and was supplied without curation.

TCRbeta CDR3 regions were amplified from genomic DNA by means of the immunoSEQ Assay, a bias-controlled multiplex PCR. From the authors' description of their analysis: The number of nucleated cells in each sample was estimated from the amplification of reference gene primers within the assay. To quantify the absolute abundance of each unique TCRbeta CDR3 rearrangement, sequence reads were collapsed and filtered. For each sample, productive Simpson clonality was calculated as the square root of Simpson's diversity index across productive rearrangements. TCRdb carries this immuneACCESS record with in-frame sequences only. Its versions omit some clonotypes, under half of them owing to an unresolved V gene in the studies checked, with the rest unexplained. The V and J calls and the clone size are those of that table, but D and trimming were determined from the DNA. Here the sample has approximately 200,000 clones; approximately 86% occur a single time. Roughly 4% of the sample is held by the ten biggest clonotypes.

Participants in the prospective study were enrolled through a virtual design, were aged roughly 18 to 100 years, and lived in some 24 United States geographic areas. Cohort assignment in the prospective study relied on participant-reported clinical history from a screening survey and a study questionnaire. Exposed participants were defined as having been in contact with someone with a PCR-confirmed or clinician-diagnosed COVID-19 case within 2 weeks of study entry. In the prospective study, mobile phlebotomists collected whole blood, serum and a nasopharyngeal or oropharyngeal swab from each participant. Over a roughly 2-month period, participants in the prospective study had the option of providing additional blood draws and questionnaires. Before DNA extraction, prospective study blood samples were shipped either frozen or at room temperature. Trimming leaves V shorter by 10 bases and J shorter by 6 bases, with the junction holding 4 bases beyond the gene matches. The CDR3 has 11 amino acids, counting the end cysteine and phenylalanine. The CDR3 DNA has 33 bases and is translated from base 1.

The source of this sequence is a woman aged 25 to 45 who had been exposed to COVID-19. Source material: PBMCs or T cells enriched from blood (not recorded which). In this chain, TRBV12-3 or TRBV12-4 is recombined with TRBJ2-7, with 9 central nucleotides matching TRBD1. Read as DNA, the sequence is TGTGCCACCTCGACAGGGGGCGAGCAGTACTTC. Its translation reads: CATSTGGEQYF.